This entry concerns a single TCR beta chain. Its antigen is undetermined. This sequence may be a read error, since a much larger clone differs from it by one base. The data derive from a study of T cells in Graves' hyperthyroidism and ophthalmopathy. The overall study: Once the initial diagnosis was made, peripheral blood was obtained before any treatment. Broader study findings: The blood repertoire included most of the expanded thyroid clonotypes above 0.001. Ophthalmopathy cases were set apart from stable hyperthyroidism by a 13 V-J model.

An approximately 9.8 ml volume of fresh peripheral blood provided the PBMCs. RNA transcripts yielded amplified TCR beta CDR3 regions. HTBI primers drove first-round RT-PCR of the TCR CDR3. MiXCR, run by TCRdb on the multiplex PCR reads, gives a single entry per CDR3 protein. The table lists about 690,000 distinct CDR3 sequences, 15% to 20% of them singletons, with roughly 16% in the top ten. The junction had 8 bases not matched to a gene; V was cut back by 5 bases and J by 0 bases. The CDR3 is 17 residues long. Germline V CDR1 and CDR2: MNHEY, SVGEGT. This TCR derives from a man between 45 and 60 years old with Graves' hyperthyroidism. Material for sequencing was blood. The V and J genes are TRBV6-2 or TRBV6-3 and TRBJ2-1; TRBD2 matches 9 bases. CDR3 sequence: CASSPPAGGSSYNEQFF. CDR3 bases: TGTGCCAGCAGTCCACCAGCGGGAGGTAGCTCCTACAATGAGCAGTTCTTC.